This T cell receptor beta chain comes out of a study of tumor-infiltrating lymphocytes in localized non-small cell lung cancer. Study-level points and caveats: T-cell fraction did not differ between immunotypes IM1 and IM2.

With respect to this clone: What it binds is unknown.

TCRdb's table, derived via immunoSEQ multiplex PCR, lists solely in-frame clones and lacks some. The sample contains fewer than 2,000 clones, 30% to 45% of which appear only once. CDR3 length: 17 amino acids. Trimming removed 4 bases from V and 6 bases from J; junction bases left unmatched: 17. CDR1 and CDR2 (germline): GTSNPN, SVGIG (reference sequence). The specimen was uninvolved lung tissue not adjacent to the tumor. The TCR was taken from a human donor with non-small cell lung cancer. The chain employs TRBV30 and TRBJ1-1, with 10 bases identical to TRBD1. This chain's CDR3 is CAWTRQGASLGRSEAFF. In nucleotides, the CDR3 is TGTGCCTGGACCCGACAGGGGGCCTCCCTCGGCCGATCTGAAGCTTTCTTT.